The sequence of this T cell receptor (beta chain) was determined in a study of shared T cell receptors in the human thymus. Only in-frame clones appear in the TCRdb table, and some are missing; sequencing was by immunoSEQ multiplex PCR. The table records more than 550,000 clones, approximately 87% of them present only once. Germline V gene data show CDR1 as ENHRY and CDR2 as SYGVKD. This CDR3 comprises 13 residues. V lost 10 bases and J 0 bases, leaving 13 bases between the germline ends. This sample also appeared in a second study, on human thymus T cells.

The genes are TRBV10-3 and TRBJ2-7, with TRBD2 as a possible D gene (5 bases). Input material: thymocytes. The TCR was taken from a boy under two years old with a congenital heart defect. CDR3 sequence: CATTGLSSYEQYF. As DNA, the CDR3 is TGTGCCACCACCGGACTGTCCTCCTACGAGCAGTACTTC.